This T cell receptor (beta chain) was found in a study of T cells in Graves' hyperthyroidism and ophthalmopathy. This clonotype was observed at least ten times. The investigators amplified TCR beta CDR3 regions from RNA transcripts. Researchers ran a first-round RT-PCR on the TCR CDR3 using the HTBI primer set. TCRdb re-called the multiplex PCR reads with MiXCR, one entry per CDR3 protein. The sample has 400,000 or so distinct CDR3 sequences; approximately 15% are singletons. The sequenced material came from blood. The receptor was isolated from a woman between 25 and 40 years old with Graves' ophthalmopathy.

CDR3 bases: TGCAGTGCCACCGGACTAGATTGGGCAGATACGCAGTATTTT. This sequence encodes CSATGLDWADTQYF. The J gene is TRBJ2-3, the V gene TRBV20-1; 7 nucleotides match TRBD2. The CDR3 extends over 14 amino acids. CDR1 is DFQATT, CDR2 SNEGSKA, per germline (reference sequence). The V gene end was trimmed by 6 bases and the J gene end by 4 bases; junction bases not matched to a gene: 10.